This paragraph reports one T cell receptor beta chain. The antigen remains unidentified. CDR1 MNHEY and CDR2 SVGAGI come from the germline V gene. This CDR3 has 13 residues. V lost 11 bases and J 1 base, leaving 11 bases between the germline ends. This sample stems from a study of PD-1 blockade in classical Hodgkin lymphoma. Study outcomes and limitations: Only CD4+ TCR diversity, not CD8+, had risen significantly by C4D1.

Method: immunoSEQ multiplex PCR; TCRdb's copy keeps in-frame clones and lacks some. There are roughly 47,000 clones in the sample; about 78% occur only once, and roughly 22% lies in the top ten. No patient escaped relapse after autologous stem cell transplantation, and brentuximab vedotin exposure varied. The sequence was collected from a human donor with classical Hodgkin lymphoma. The chain is built from TRBV6-5 and TRBJ2-2; tentative D call: TRBD1 (5 bases). The sample was peripheral blood mononuclear cells (PBMCs), taken before the second cycle of nivolumab. CDR3 bases: TGTGCCGCCAGGGTATTGAACACCGGGGAGCTGTTTTTT. This encodes CAARVLNTGELFF.